This T cell receptor (beta chain) comes out of a study of cytomegalovirus exposure and HLA in healthy donors. 13 Jbeta primers and 60 Vbeta primers were used for the PCR. TCRdb's table, derived via immunoSEQ multiplex PCR, lists solely in-frame clones and lacks some. The sample has 80,000 to 95,000 clones; approximately 80% are singletons. This receptor was taken from a woman between 25 and 40 years old in good health and CMV-seronegative. Specimen: PBMCs.

CDR3 sequence reads: CATSREPGGRGDSNQPQHF. The CDR3 DNA sequence: TGTGCCACCAGCAGAGAGCCCGGTGGCAGGGGGGATAGCAATCAGCCCCAGCATTTT. The chain combines TRBV15 with TRBJ1-5; TRBD1 agrees at 7 bases. The CDR3 covers 19 residues. With V trimmed by 0 bases and J by 0 bases, 11 bases remained unmatched. Germline V gene lookup returns CDR1 LNHNV and CDR2 YYDKDF (reference sequence).